This entry lists 27 T cell receptor beta chains sequenced from one sample in a study of blood T cells in healthy people across ages. A second roughly 7 to 11 cycle PCR used barcoded and J-beta primers. TCRdb itself ran the 5' RACE reads through MiXCR, one entry per CDR3 protein. The sample has about a million distinct CDR3 sequences; more than 30% are singletons. The sample was blood. All receptors come from a man younger than 35 in good health.

As regards this clonotype: Relative to the germline gene, one junction end is altered; a read error may explain this. The chain combines TRBV7-9 with TRBJ2-5, with TRBD2 identical over 9 bases. The end of the DNA fits TRBJ2-7 better, so the J call may be wrong. Germline CDR1 reads SEHNR; CDR2 reads FQNEAQ (reference sequence). The length of the CDR3 is 14 residues. CDR3 coding DNA: TGTGCCAGCAGCGTAGCGGGGGATGGCTACGAGCAGTACTTC. Amino acid sequence: CASSVAGDGYEQYF.

A few counts support this clonotype. The chain carries TRBV2 and TRBJ1-1; 9 bases fit TRBD1. The germline CDR1 and CDR2 sequences are SNHLY and FYNNEI. This CDR3 region has 16 residues. V shed 5 bases and J 1 base; nucleotides not matched to a gene: 8. CDR3 nucleotides: TGTGCCAGCAGTACTTTGAACAGGGGGCAGAACACTGAAGCTTTCTTT. As protein: CASSTLNRGQNTEAFF.

There are a few counts of this clonotype. This chain joins TRBV7-9 and TRBJ2-2; no reliable D call. Germline CDR1 and CDR2: SEHNR and FQNEAQ (reference sequence). The CDR3 contains 12 residues. V lost 5 bases and J lost 11, with 12 bases in between. The CDR3 loop is CASSAPNLELFF. CDR3 nucleotides: TGTGCCAGCAGCGCCCCAAATCTCGAGCTGTTTTTT.

This sequence joins TRBV7-2 and TRBJ2-3; D is uncertain. Germline CDR1 and CDR2: SGHTA and FQGNSA. V gave up 3 bases and J gave up 1 base, with 11 bases separating them. The CDR3 sequence is 15 residues long. Here the CDR3 reads CASSLILWGTDTQYF. The CDR3 coding sequence is TGTGCCAGCAGCTTGATACTATGGGGCACAGATACGCAGTATTTT.

Details on this clonotype: A much larger clone differs by one base, so this may be a read error. V and J are TRBV29-1 and TRBJ2-5; 10 nucleotides line up with TRBD1. The CDR3 is 11 amino acids. CDR1 and CDR2 (germline): SQVTM, ANQGSEA. V was clipped by 7 bases and J by 11 bases; unmatched bases: 7. CDR3: CSGDRGREQYF. DNA for the CDR3: TGCAGCGGGGACAGGGGAAGAGAGCAGTACTTC.

There are a few counts of this clonotype. The rearrangement uses TRBV29-1 and TRBJ2-3; possible D gene TRBD2, 7 bases. Germline CDR1 and CDR2: SQVTM and ANQGSEA. Trimming cost V 6 bases and J 1 base, with 14 bases left between them. The CDR3 runs 14 residues. CDR3 loop: CSVSGGGGTDTQYF. Written as DNA, the CDR3 is TGCAGCGTCTCAGGCGGGGGCGGCACAGATACGCAGTATTTT.

This chain uses TRBV10-3 with TRBJ2-2, with 8 bases fitting TRBD2. Germline V gives CDR1 ENHRY, CDR2 SYGVKD. The CDR3 consists of 16 residues. The ends lost 5 bases at V and 0 bases at J; junction bases unmatched: 5. In nucleotides, the CDR3 is TGTGCCATCAGTCCAAGCGGGGGCGCGAACACCGGGGAGCTGTTTTTT. Protein sequence: CAISPSGGANTGELFF.

This clonotype was detected many times. This rearrangement joins TRBV9 to TRBJ1-2; D not certain. This CDR3 contains 14 residues. V lost 3 bases and J lost 0, with 9 bases in between. Per the germline V gene, CDR1 is SGDLS and CDR2 is YYNGEE. The CDR3 DNA reads as TGTGCCAGCAGCGAGACCCCCTCTAACTATGGCTACACCTTC. This gives the protein CASSETPSNYGYTF.

This clonotype was counted once. DNA of the CDR3: TGTGCCAGTATTGGAGTTGTGGAATATGGCTACACCTTC. The encoded protein is CASIGVVEYGYTF. The genes are TRBV19 and TRBJ1-2; D uncertain. From germline, CDR1 is LNHDA and CDR2 SQIVND (reference sequence). V was trimmed by 7 bases and J by 5 bases, leaving 14 bases between them. This CDR3 is 13 amino acids long.

V and J are TRBV6-6 and TRBJ1-1; D is undetermined. Trimming took 2 bases from V and 4 from J, leaving 14 bases between them. Looked up from germline, CDR1 is MNHNY and CDR2 is SVGAGI (reference sequence). This CDR3 comprises 15 residues. DNA of the CDR3: TGTGCCAGCAGTTACCTTTCCTACTCGGGCACTGAAGCTTTCTTT. Amino acids: CASSYLSYSGTEAFF.

This clonotype occurred a few times. The rearrangement uses TRBV3-1 and TRBJ2-6, with TRBD1 identical over 7 bases. Losses at the gene ends were 2 bases for V and 0 bases for J; bases not matched to a gene: 7. Germline lookup yields CDR1 LGHDT and CDR2 YNNKEL (reference sequence). This CDR3 contains 18 residues. CDR3 amino acids: CASSQSLGQASGANVLTF. CDR3 coding DNA: TGTGCCAGCAGCCAATCCCTCGGACAGGCCTCTGGGGCCAACGTCCTGACTTTC.

The sample holds a few counts of this clonotype. The J gene is TRBJ2-3, the V gene TRBV6-1, with a weak D call TRBD2 (6 bases). Trimming removed 3 bases at V and 0 bases at J, with 10 bases between. Looked up from germline, CDR1 is MNHNS and CDR2 is SASEGT. CDR3 length: 15 amino acids. CDR3 sequence reads: CASSDLAGSTDTQYF. DNA of the CDR3: TGTGCCAGCAGTGACCTTGCGGGGAGCACAGATACGCAGTATTTT.

This clonotype was counted only a few times. The chain joins TRBV20-1 to TRBJ2-4; TRBD1 matches at 7 bases. Germline CDR1 reads DFQATT; CDR2 reads SNEGSKA (reference sequence). V trimming: 3 bases; J trimming: 0 bases; junction bases outside the gene matches: 8. This CDR3 has 16 residues. DNA for the CDR3: TGCAGTGCTAGTCGTGGGGACAGACTAGCCAAAAACATTCAGTACTTC. This codes for CSASRGDRLAKNIQYF.

This chain links TRBV3-1 with TRBJ2-3, with TRBD2 matching 10 bases. The J segment lost 0 bases and the V segment lost 4 bases, leaving 10 bases of the junction unmatched. CDR3 size: 18 residues. Germline CDR1 LGHDT, CDR2 YNNKEL (reference sequence). Written as DNA, the CDR3 is TGTGCCAGCAGCCCCCTAGCGGGGGCCAGGACTAGCACAGATACGCAGTATTTT. Residues: CASSPLAGARTSTDTQYF.

This clonotype was counted a few times. The V gene is TRBV20-1, the J gene TRBJ1-5; D remains unclear. Germline loops: CDR1 DFQATT, CDR2 SNEGSKA (reference sequence). The CDR3 consists of 15 residues. V was trimmed by 0 bases and J by 1 base, leaving 10 bases between them. The CDR3 spells CSAREPVDSNQPQHF. The CDR3 nucleotides are TGCAGTGCTAGAGAGCCCGTGGACAGCAATCAGCCCCAGCATTTT.

This clonotype was counted a few times. The chain couples TRBV25-1 to TRBJ1-4, with 10 bases that match TRBD1. After removal of 6 bases from V and 3 bases from J, the junction contained 7 bases not matched to a gene. This CDR3 has 16 amino acids. The V gene's germline CDR1 is MGHDK and CDR2 SYGVNS. The DNA of the CDR3 is TGTGCCAGCAGGACAGGGGGCGGCGCGTCTAATGAAAAACTGTTTTTT. Protein sequence: CASRTGGGASNEKLFF.

V is TRBV2 and J is TRBJ2-3, with TRBD1 matching 8 bases. The V gene end was trimmed by 5 bases and the J gene end by 6 bases; junction bases not matched to a gene: 7. The CDR3 has 14 amino acids. Germline CDR1 and CDR2: SNHLY and FYNNEI. CDR3 sequence reads: CASSMDREWDTQYF. The CDR3, as DNA: TGTGCCAGCAGTATGGACAGGGAATGGGATACGCAGTATTTT.

V usage is TRBV12-3 or TRBV12-4 and J usage is TRBJ1-2, with a possible D match to TRBD1 (5 bases). CDR3 length equals 12 residues. Deletions cut 6 bases from V and 5 bases from J, with 10 bases between. CDR3 bases: TGTGCCAGCAGGCCGACAGAGTATGGCTACACCTTC. Translation: CASRPTEYGYTF.

The rearrangement joins TRBV9 to TRBJ1-1; no definite D call. Germline V gene lookup returns CDR1 SGDLS and CDR2 YYNGEE. This CDR3 comprises 15 residues. Trimming stripped 3 bases from V and 8 bases from J, with 20 bases between. The CDR3 loop reads CASSAITEGDQEAFF. CDR3 coding DNA: TGTGCCAGCAGCGCGATCACAGAGGGCGACCAAGAAGCTTTCTTT.

This clonotype showed up just a few times. V usage is TRBV20-1 and J usage is TRBJ1-5; D perhaps matches TRBD1 (5 bases). The germline V gene has CDR1 DFQATT and CDR2 SNEGSKA (reference sequence). Deletions cut 3 bases from V and 5 bases from J, with 11 bases between. The CDR3 is 13 residues long. In nucleotides, the CDR3 is TGCAGTGCTAGCGGGACCCCAGATCAGCCCCAGCATTTT. It specifies CSASGTPDQPQHF.

This clonotype was counted a few times. The rearrangement links TRBV29-1 to TRBJ2-7, with D perhaps matching TRBD1 (6 bases). The CDR3 loop spans 13 amino acids. Germline V gene sequence: CDR1 SQVTM, CDR2 ANQGSEA. V lost 5 bases to trimming and J lost 1 base, with 12 bases between them. The CDR3 DNA sequence: TGCAGCGTTCTGCAGGGGATTTCCTACGAGCAGTACTTC. It is translated as CSVLQGISYEQYF.

Note on this clonotype: A much larger clonotype is one base distant, so this may be a read error. This chain links TRBV28 with TRBJ1-2, with D uncertain. The CDR3 has 12 residues. The germline V gene has CDR1 MDHEN and CDR2 SYDVKM. The CDR3 here is CVSSLQGSGYTF. The CDR3 DNA is TGTGTCAGCAGTTTACAAGGAAGTGGCTACACCTTC.

DNA of the CDR3: TGTGCCAGCAGCCAAAATAGATACACTGAAGCTTTCTTT. Protein sequence: CASSQNRYTEAFF. The chain carries TRBV3-1 and TRBJ1-1; D gene unclear. CDR1 and CDR2 (germline): LGHDT, YNNKEL (reference sequence). The CDR3 extends over 13 amino acids. V was clipped by 2 bases and J by 3 bases, with 7 bases between them.

The chain employs TRBV12-3 or TRBV12-4 and TRBJ2-1, with D possibly TRBD2 on 6 matching bases. The CDR3 has 14 amino acids. The germline V and J ends were trimmed by 0 bases and 15 bases, with 18 bases remaining between them. This CDR3 is CASSLAGTSGVWFF. Written as DNA, the CDR3 is TGTGCCAGCAGTTTAGCAGGAACTTCGGGGGTTTGGTTCTTC.

DNA for the CDR3: TGTGCCAGCAGTTCTCCCGCCCGCACCAAACGAAATTCACCCCTCCACTTT. Encoded protein: CASSSPARTKRNSPLHF. This sequence joins TRBV27 and TRBJ1-6, with D unclear. V dropped 4 bases and J dropped 7 bases, with 20 bases sitting between them. CDR1 MNHEY and CDR2 SMNVEV come from the germline V gene (reference sequence). This CDR3 region has 17 residues.

V gene TRBV9 combines with J gene TRBJ1-2; a weak D match, TRBD1 (6 bases). The CDR3 has 13 residues. V lost 4 bases and J lost 6, with 13 bases in between. Per germline, CDR1 SGDLS and CDR2 YYNGEE. The CDR3 loop reads CASSSRQDHGYTF. The CDR3, as DNA: TGTGCCAGCAGCTCGAGACAGGACCATGGCTACACCTTC.

This clonotype came up a few times. V usage is TRBV29-1 and J usage is TRBJ1-1; D ambiguous. CDR3 length equals 13 residues. Per the germline V gene, CDR1 is SQVTM and CDR2 is ANQGSEA. Trimming cost V 3 bases and J 6 bases, with 14 bases left between them. The CDR3 nucleotides are TGCAGCGTTGAGACCCAATCGATCGCTGAAGCTTTCTTT. It specifies CSVETQSIAEAFF.